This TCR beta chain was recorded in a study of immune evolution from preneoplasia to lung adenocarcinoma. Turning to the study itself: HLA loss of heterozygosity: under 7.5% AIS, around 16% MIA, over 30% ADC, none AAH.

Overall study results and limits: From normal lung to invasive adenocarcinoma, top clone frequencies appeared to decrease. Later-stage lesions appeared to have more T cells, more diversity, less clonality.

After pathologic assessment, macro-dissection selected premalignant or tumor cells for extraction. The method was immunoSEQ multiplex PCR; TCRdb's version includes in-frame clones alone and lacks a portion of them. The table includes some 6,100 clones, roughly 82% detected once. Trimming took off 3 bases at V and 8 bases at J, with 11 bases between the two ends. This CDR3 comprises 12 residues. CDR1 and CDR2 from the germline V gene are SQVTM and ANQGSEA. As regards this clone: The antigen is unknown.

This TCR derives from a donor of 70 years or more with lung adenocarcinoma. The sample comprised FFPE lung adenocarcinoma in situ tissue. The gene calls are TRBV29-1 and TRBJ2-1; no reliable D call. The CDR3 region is CSVDPALDEQFF. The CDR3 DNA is TGCAGCGTTGATCCAGCTCTCGATGAGCAGTTCTTC.